This T cell receptor (beta chain) was captured in a study of T cells in Graves' hyperthyroidism and ophthalmopathy. V dropped 4 bases and J dropped 5 bases, with 21 bases sitting between them. CDR1 and CDR2 from the germline V gene are SGHRS and YFSETQ. This CDR3 has 16 amino acids. Findings and limits, study-wide: Blood shared most expanded thyroid clonotypes above 0.001.

This clonotype was picked up one time. Its target is unknown. TCR beta CDR3 region amplification was performed from RNA transcripts. Initially, a first-round RT-PCR of the TCR CDR3 employed the HTBI primer set. One entry per CDR3 protein results from TCRdb running MiXCR on the multiplex PCR reads. The sample has roughly 380,000 distinct CDR3 sequences; roughly 19% are singletons. The sample taken for sequencing was blood. The V gene is TRBV5-1, the J gene TRBJ1-1; the D is unclear. This clonotype was obtained from a woman aged 18-29 years with Graves' hyperthyroidism. The CDR3 protein is CASSVDLSARKTEAFF. CDR3 bases: TGCGCCAGCAGCGTGGACCTATCGGCGAGGAAAACTGAAGCTTTCTTT. The whole variable domain, filled in from reference TRBV5-1 and TRBJ1-1, reads KAGVTQTPRYLIKTRGQQVTLSCSPISGHRSVSWYQQTPGQGLQFLFEYFSETQRNKGNFPGRFSGRQFSNSRSEMNVSTLELGDSALYLCASSVDLSARKTEAFFGQGTRLTVV.